The present T cell receptor (beta chain) was sequenced within a study of blood T cell repertoires in COVID-19. The overall study: Italy, Spain and the United States were the sources of the convalescent and acute COVID-19 samples. Nucleic acid was either cDNA or gDNA, and it came from T cells, B-cell-depleted T cells, or PBMCs.

Living in 25 or so US areas, the participants were between about 18 and 100 years of age. The length of the CDR3 is 13 residues. V lost 5 bases and J lost 4; bases outside the gene matches: 1. Germline lookup yields CDR1 SGHTS and CDR2 YDEGEE. Study processing details: Using reference gene primer amplification, nucleated cell counts were estimated. Repertoires were generated with immunoSEQ multiplex PCR, while TCRdb's copy carries only in-frame clones and drops some. The V and J calls and clone size come from that table; D and trimming were worked out from the DNA. The table has about 210,000 clones, around 81% seen once.

The sequenced sample was PBMCs or T cells enriched from blood (not recorded which). V gene TRBV5-8 combines with J gene TRBJ1-3; the match to TRBD1 covers 9 bases. This clonotype was obtained from a woman aged 45-59 years with acute COVID-19. This CDR3 reads CASRTGGGNTIYF. The DNA of the CDR3 is TGTGCCAGCAGGACAGGGGGAGGAAACACCATATATTTT.